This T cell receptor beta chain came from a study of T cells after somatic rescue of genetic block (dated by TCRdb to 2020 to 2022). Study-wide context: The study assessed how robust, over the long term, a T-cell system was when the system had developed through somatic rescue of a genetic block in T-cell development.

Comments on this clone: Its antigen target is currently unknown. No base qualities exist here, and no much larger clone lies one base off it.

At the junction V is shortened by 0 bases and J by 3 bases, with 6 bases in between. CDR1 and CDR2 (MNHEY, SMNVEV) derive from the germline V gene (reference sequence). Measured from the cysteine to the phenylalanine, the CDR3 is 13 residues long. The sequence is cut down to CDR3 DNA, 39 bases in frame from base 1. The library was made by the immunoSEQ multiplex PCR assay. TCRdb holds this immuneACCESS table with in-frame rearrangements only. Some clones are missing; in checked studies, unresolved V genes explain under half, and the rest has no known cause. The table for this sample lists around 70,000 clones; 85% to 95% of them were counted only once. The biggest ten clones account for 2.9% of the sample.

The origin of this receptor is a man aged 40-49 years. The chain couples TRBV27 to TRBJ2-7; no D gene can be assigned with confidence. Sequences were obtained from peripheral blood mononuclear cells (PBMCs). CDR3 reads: CASSLSGYYEQYF. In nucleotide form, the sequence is TGTGCCAGCAGTTTATCCGGGTACTACGAGCAGTACTTC.